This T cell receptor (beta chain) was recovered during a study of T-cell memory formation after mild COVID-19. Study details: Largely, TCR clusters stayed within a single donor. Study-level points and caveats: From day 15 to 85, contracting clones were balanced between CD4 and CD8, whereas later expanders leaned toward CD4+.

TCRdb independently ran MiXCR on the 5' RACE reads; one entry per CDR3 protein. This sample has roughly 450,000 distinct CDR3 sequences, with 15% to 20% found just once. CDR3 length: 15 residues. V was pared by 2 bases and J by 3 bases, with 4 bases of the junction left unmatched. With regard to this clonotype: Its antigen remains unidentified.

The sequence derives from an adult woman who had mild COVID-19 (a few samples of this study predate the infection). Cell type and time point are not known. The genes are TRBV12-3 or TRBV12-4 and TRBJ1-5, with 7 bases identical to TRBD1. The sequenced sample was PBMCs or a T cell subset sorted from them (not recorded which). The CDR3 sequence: CASSLWQGDNQPQHF. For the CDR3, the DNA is TGTGCCAGCAGTTTATGGCAGGGGGACAATCAGCCCCAGCATTTT.